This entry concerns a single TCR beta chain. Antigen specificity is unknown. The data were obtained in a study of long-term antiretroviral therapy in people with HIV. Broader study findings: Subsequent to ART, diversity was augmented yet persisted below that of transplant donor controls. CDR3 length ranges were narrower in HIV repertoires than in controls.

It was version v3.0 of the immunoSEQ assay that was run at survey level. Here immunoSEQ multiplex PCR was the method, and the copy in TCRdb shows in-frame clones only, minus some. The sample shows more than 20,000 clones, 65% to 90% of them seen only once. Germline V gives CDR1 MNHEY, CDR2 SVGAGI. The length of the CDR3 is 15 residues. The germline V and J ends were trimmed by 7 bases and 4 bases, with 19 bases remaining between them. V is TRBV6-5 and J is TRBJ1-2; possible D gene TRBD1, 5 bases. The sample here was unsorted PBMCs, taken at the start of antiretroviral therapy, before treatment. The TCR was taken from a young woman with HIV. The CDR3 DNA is TGTGCCAGCAAGACGGGGCCCGGTGTAGTCTATGGCTACACCTTC. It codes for CASKTGPGVVYGYTF.